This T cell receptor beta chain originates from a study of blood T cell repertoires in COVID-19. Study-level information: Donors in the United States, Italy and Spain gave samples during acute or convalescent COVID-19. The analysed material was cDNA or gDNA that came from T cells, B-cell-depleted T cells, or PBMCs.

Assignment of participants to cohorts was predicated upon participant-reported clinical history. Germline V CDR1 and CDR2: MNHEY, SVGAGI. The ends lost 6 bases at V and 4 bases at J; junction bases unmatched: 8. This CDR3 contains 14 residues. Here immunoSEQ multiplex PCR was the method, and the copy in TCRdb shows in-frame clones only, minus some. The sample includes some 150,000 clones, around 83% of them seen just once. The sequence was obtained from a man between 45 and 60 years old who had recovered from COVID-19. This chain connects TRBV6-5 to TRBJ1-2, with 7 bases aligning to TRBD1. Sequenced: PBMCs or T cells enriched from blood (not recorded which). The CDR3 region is CASSKIWTGYGYTF. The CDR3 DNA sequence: TGTGCCAGCAGCAAAATTTGGACAGGCTATGGCTACACCTTC.